This T cell receptor beta chain was recovered during a study of cytomegalovirus exposure and HLA in healthy donors. Germline CDR1 reads MNHEY; CDR2 reads SVGAGI. The ends lost 0 bases at V and 10 bases at J; junction bases unmatched: 6. The CDR3 runs to 15 residues. PCR amplification relied on 60 Vbeta primers (plus 13 Jbeta primers). Sequencing was performed with immunoSEQ multiplex PCR; in TCRdb, only in-frame clones are kept and a portion is missing. The sample has fewer than 250,000 clones, around 87% seen once. What was sequenced was PBMCs. The source of this sequence is a man under 40 in good health and CMV-seronegative. This sequence joins TRBV6-5 and TRBJ1-6, with 7 bases identical to TRBD1. CDR3 nucleotides: TGTGCCAGCAGTTACTCAGACAGGGTGAACTCACCCCTCCACTTT. It encodes CASSYSDRVNSPLHF.